Following are 2 T cell receptor beta chains from one sample sequenced in a study of Ad26.COV2.S vaccination and SARS-CoV-2 variants. The protocol was immunoSEQ multiplex PCR, while the TCRdb copy is restricted to in-frame clones and leaves out a portion. The table includes about 350,000 clones, about 87% detected once. Treatment noted: over 15 received Ad26.COV2.S at low or high dose, single or two shots; roughly 5 received placebo; per-sample allocation not given. Sample collection was performed on day 63 after the first vaccine or placebo injection. This specimen consisted of peripheral blood, obtained in a trial of Ad26.COV2.S vaccine versus placebo. These receptor sequences come from a person aged 18-60 years who received the Ad26.COV2.S COVID-19 vaccine or a placebo.

The chain has TRBV14 and TRBJ1-1; D possibly corresponds to TRBD1 (5 bases). The CDR3 totals 14 residues. Trimming removed 5 bases at V and 4 bases at J, with 14 bases between. Germline V gene sequence: CDR1 SGHDN, CDR2 FVKESK. The CDR3 is CASSYTGFLTEAFF. CDR3 nucleotide sequence: TGTGCCAGCAGCTACACAGGATTTCTCACTGAAGCTTTCTTT.

This chain links TRBV6-5 with TRBJ2-7, with 11 bases aligning to TRBD1. The CDR3 has 14 residues. Germline trimming cut 7 bases from V and 4 bases from J; bases unmatched to any gene: 6. Germline V gene data show CDR1 as MNHEY and CDR2 as SVGAGI. CDR3 region: CASIRDRGTYEQYF. CDR3 coding DNA: TGTGCCAGCATAAGGGACAGGGGGACGTACGAGCAGTACTTC.